Below, one T cell receptor (beta chain) is given with its context. The source of the sample is a study of blood T cell repertoires in COVID-19. The assay was immunoSEQ multiplex PCR, and TCRdb's table has in-frame clones only and misses some. This sample yields 95,000 to 150,000 clones, of which around four fifths are seen a single time; roughly 5.5% belongs to the top ten. V lost 4 bases to trimming and J lost 3 bases; unmatched junction nucleotides: 4. CDR1 and CDR2 from the germline V gene are SGHDT and YYEEEE. This CDR3 spans 14 amino acids. The receptor's source is a man aged 55 to 70 with acute or convalescent COVID-19. Material for sequencing was peripheral blood. V and J are TRBV5-6 and TRBJ2-4; TRBD1 matches 7 bases. CDR3 sequence (DNA): TGTGCCAGCAGCAGTACAGGGGTCAAAAACATTCAGTACTTC. It is translated as CASSSTGVKNIQYF.